One and the same sample provided the 5 T cell receptor beta chains below, sequenced in a study of T cell clones after liver transplantation. Sequencing was performed with immunoSEQ multiplex PCR; in TCRdb, only in-frame clones are kept and a portion is missing. The data contain fewer than 20,000 clones, 80% to 90% of them seen just once; the ten biggest clones take up approximately 13%. The specimen was CD8+ T cells from blood, collected before liver transplant. The receptors were gathered from a human donor who received a liver transplant.

This clone was detected once. The genes are TRBV19 and TRBJ2-7, with TRBD1 as a possible D gene (5 bases). Trimming took 6 bases from V and 2 from J, leaving 8 bases between them. The CDR3 runs to 12 residues. The V gene's germline CDR1 is LNHDA and CDR2 SQIVND (reference sequence). CDR3: CASSGHPYEQYF. Written as DNA, the CDR3 is TGTGCCAGTAGCGGACATCCCTACGAGCAGTACTTC.

The V gene is TRBV2, the J gene TRBJ2-2, with D perhaps matching TRBD2 (6 bases). The V gene lost 10 bases and the J gene lost 4 bases, with 22 bases spanning the gap. This CDR3 comprises 16 residues. Looked up from germline, CDR1 is SNHLY and CDR2 is FYNNEI. CDR3 bases: TGTGCCACCACATTCTCCGGGACCGGGAGCACCGGGGAGCTGTTTTTT. Residues: CATTFSGTGSTGELFF. Using reference TRBV2 and TRBJ2-2 for the parts outside the CDR3, the full variable domain is EPEVTQTPSHQVTQMGQEVILRCVPISNHLYFYWYRQILGQKVEFLVSFYNNEISEKSEIFDDQFSVERPDGSNFTLKIRSTKLEDSAMYFCATTFSGTGSTGELFFGEGSRLTVL.

The CDR3 spells CASSPTYGVYQETQYF. CDR3 DNA sequence: TGTGCCAGCAGCCCTACCTACGGAGTGTACCAAGAGACCCAGTACTTC. The chain recombines TRBV4-2 with TRBJ2-5; D unresolved. Germline values: CDR1 LGHNA, CDR2 YNFKEQ. With 4 bases removed from V and 0 bases from J, the gap between germline ends came to 15 bases. The CDR3 is 16 amino acids.

The sample holds one count of this clone. This chain uses TRBV11-3 with TRBJ2-1; 8 nucleotides match TRBD1. Looked up from germline, CDR1 is SGHNT and CDR2 is YENEEA. With V trimmed by 3 bases and J by 1 base, 14 bases remained unmatched. The CDR3 extends over 19 amino acids. CDR3 DNA: TGTGCCAGCAGCTTGAGTGGAAGGTTGGACAGGGTATCCTACAATGAGCAGTTCTTC. Translated, it gives CASSLSGRLDRVSYNEQFF.

The chain uses TRBV4-3 and TRBJ1-3, with a weak D call TRBD1 (6 bases). Germline CDR1 is LGHNA and CDR2 is YSLEER. The V gene lost 0 bases and the J gene lost 2 bases, with 14 bases spanning the gap. This CDR3 spans 17 amino acids. CDR3 nucleotides: TGCGCCAGCAGCCAAGATAAACAGGGAGGAACTGGAAACACCATATATTTT. Its protein product is CASSQDKQGGTGNTIYF.